This is a list of T cell receptor beta chains from one sample in a study of blood T cell repertoires in COVID-19. Generated by immunoSEQ multiplex PCR, the TCRdb table keeps only in-frame clones and is missing some. The sample records about 250,000 clones, about 90% being singletons. The sequenced sample consisted of PBMCs or T cells enriched from blood (not recorded which). Receptors originate from a woman in her 30s with acute COVID-19. CDR3s include the opening cysteine and the closing phenylalanine or tryptophan. The order of the fields is J gene, D gene, clone size, V gene, CDR3 DNA, CDR3 protein. The D gene is left open where the match is weak. The size entry is marked missing in some rows and otherwise reads once, few, many or a size class.

TRBJ1-4	-	-	TRBV5-1	TGCGCCAGCAGCGCGACAGAGATTAGCGAAAAACTGTTTTTT	CASSATEISEKLFF
TRBJ2-2	-	-	TRBV10-3	TGTGCCATCAGCCGGTCGCCTGAGGGCGGGGAGCTGTTTTTT	CAISRSPEGGELFF
TRBJ2-1	-	once	TRBV5-4	TGTGCCAGCCGCGGAAGCTCCTACAATGAGCAGTTCTTC	CASRGSSYNEQFF
TRBJ1-1	-	-	TRBV25-1	TGTGCCAGCAGTGACCCCCTGGGGGGGGTCCATGAAGCTTTCTTT	CASSDPLGGVHEAFF
TRBJ1-2	-	-	TRBV6-1	TGTGCCAGCAGTGAAGTAAAGGGGCTCTATGGCTACACCTTC	CASSEVKGLYGYTF
TRBJ2-2	-	-	TRBV9	TGTGCCAGCAGCGTAGTTCTGGGGGAGCTGTTTTTT	CASSVVLGELFF
TRBJ1-3	TRBD1	-	TRBV9	TGTGCCAGCAGCGCGGGACAGCTAGACTCTGGAAACACCATATATTTT	CASSAGQLDSGNTIYF
TRBJ2-2	-	-	TRBV7-6	TGTGCCAGCAGCCTTCAACTACCGACCACCGGGGAGCTGTTTTTT	CASSLQLPTTGELFF
TRBJ1-1	-	-	TRBV30	TGTGCCCTCCATATCTCTAAAGCTTTCTTT	CALHISKAFF
TRBJ2-1	-	-	TRBV13	TGTGCCAGCAGCTTAGGGACCAGGGTTGGGTCCAATGAGCAGTTCTTC	CASSLGTRVGSNEQFF
TRBJ2-3	-	-	TRBV6-1	TGTGCCAGCAGTGACCCCCTTGAACCTGCGATCATAAACCGAGATACGCAGTATTTT	CASSDPLEPAIINRDTQYF
TRBJ2-7	TRBD1	-	TRBV7-9	TGTGCCAGCAGCACGTCCGGGACAGGGGGTCGGGAGCAGTACTTC	CASSTSGTGGREQYF
TRBJ2-3	TRBD2	-	TRBV5-1	TGCGCCAGCAGCTTGGGCGGGGGGAACACAGATACGCAGTATTTT	CASSLGGGNTDTQYF
TRBJ1-2	-	once	TRBV2	TGTGCCAGCAGCCCTGCGGGGGGACGGGTCTATGGCTACACCTTC	CASSPAGGRVYGYTF
TRBJ2-2	-	-	TRBV27	TGTGCCAGCAGCGCGACAGAGAACACCGGGGAGCTGTTTTTT	CASSATENTGELFF
TRBJ2-4	TRBD1	-	TRBV9	TGTGCCAGCAGCGTAACAGGGGGAAAAAACATTCAGTACTTC	CASSVTGGKNIQYF
TRBJ2-2	-	-	TRBV7-2	TGTGCCAGCAGCTATCCTTCACAGGGTGGTCCCGGGGAGCTGTTTTTT	CASSYPSQGGPGELFF
TRBJ2-7	-	-	TRBV2	TGTGCCAGCAGTGGTGACAGGACCTCCTACGAGCAGTACTTC	CASSGDRTSYEQYF
TRBJ1-5	-	-	TRBV30	TGTGCCTGGAGTGTACAGGAAAATCAGCCCCAGCATTTT	CAWSVQENQPQHF
TRBJ2-2	-	-	TRBV6-5	TGTGCCAGCAGTTATGGAACAGGGAGTAACACCGGGGAGCTGTTTTTT	CASSYGTGSNTGELFF
TRBJ2-2	-	-	TRBV19	TGTGCCAGTAGAGCGACAGCTCCGAACACCGGGGAGCTGTTTTTT	CASRATAPNTGELFF
TRBJ2-7	TRBD1	once	TRBV5-1	TGCGCCAGCAGCTTGGCGCCAGGGGGAGATCGCGAGCAGTACTTC	CASSLAPGGDREQYF
TRBJ2-7	TRBD2	-	TRBV27	TGTGCCAGCAGCCATGGCGGGACTAGCGGGGGGGGACGCTACGAGCAGTACTTC	CASSHGGTSGGGRYEQYF
TRBJ1-2	TRBD1	-	TRBV5-1	TGCGCCAGCAGACCCGGAACAGGGGGGGGCTATGGCTACACCTTC	CASRPGTGGGYGYTF